The clone carrying this T cell receptor (beta chain) was counted a single time. As yet, its antigen is unknown. These data are taken from a study of shared clonotypes between healthy human individuals. Study background: The donors, two women and a few men, were aged 18 to 49. Overall study findings and caveats: Among the subsets, naive ones generally showed larger estimated richness than memory ones.

Sequencing was performed with immunoSEQ multiplex PCR; in TCRdb, only in-frame clones are kept and a portion is missing. The sample shows about 2 million clones, approximately 94% of them seen only once. Terminally differentiated effector memory CD45RA+ cells were excluded from the naive CD8 cells, which were CD45RO-negative and positively selected for CCR7. Donors comprised only Caucasian adults living in Nashville, Tennessee. This CDR3 spans 16 amino acids. The V end lost 3 bases, the J end lost 0 bases, and 15 bases lay between the germline ends. CDR1 and CDR2 from the germline V gene are SGHDT and YYEEEE.

The clonotype comes from a man aged 18 to 35 in good health. Sequenced material: naive CD8+ T cells sorted from blood. The genes are TRBV5-6 and TRBJ1-2; D gene unclear. In DNA form, the CDR3 reads TGTGCCAGCAGCTCATTCTCAACTCTCGCTAACTATGGCTACACCTTC. This gives the protein CASSSFSTLANYGYTF.